This TCR beta chain was observed in a study of long-term antiretroviral therapy in people with HIV. Broader study findings: Patients on ART gained diversity, which nonetheless stayed below transplant donor controls. Those clones which expanded before ART made up the dominant part of the repertoire at all time points.

An immunoSEQ assay, version v3.0, was performed at survey level. Sequencing was performed with immunoSEQ multiplex PCR; in TCRdb, only in-frame clones are kept and a portion is missing. The repertoire holds 15,000 to 20,000 clones, roughly 77% seen once, with about 9.4% in the top ten. The ends were cut back, 4 bases at V and 1 base at J, with 8 bases in the middle. This CDR3 is 13 amino acids long. The germline V gene encodes CDR1 SEHNR and CDR2 FQNEAQ (reference sequence). Points on this clone: Its specificity is unknown.

Inclusion required at least two post-ART and at least one pre-ART PBMC samples. Every single participant having HIV got treatment inside the United States. The source was unsorted PBMCs, collected 0.3 years after starting antiretroviral therapy. The rearrangement uses TRBV7-9 and TRBJ2-7, with D uncertain. The receptor was derived from a man aged 18 to 35 with HIV. The CDR3 DNA follows: TGTGCCAGCAGCTCGGCAGGATCCTACGAGCAGTACTTC. Amino acid sequence: CASSSAGSYEQYF.